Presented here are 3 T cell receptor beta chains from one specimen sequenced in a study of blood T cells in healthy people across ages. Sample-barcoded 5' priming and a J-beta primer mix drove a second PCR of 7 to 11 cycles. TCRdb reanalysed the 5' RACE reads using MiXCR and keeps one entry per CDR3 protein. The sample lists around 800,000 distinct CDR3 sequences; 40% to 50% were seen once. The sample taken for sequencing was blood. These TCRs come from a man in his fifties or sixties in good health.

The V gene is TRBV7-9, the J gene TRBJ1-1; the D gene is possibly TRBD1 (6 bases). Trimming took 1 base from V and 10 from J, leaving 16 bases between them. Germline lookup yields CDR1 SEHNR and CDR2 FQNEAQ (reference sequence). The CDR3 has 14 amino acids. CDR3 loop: CASSLDREFGGAFF. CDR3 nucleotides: TGTGCCAGCAGCTTAGACAGGGAATTCGGGGGAGCTTTCTTT.

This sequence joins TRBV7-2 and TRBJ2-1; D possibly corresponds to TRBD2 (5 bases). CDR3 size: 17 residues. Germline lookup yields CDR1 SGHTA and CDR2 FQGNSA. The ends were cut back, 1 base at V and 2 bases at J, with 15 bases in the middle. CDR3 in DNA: TGTGCCAGCAGCTTAGGTTCTGCGGGCCTTACCTACAATGAGCAGTTCTTC. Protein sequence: CASSLGSAGLTYNEQFF.

The CDR3 protein is CASSELALFYNEQFF. CDR3 coding DNA: TGTGCCAGCAGCGAACTAGCTCTTTTTTACAATGAGCAGTTCTTC. The V gene is TRBV5-5, the J gene TRBJ2-1; perhaps TRBD2 as D (6 bases). V was shortened by 4 bases and J by 4 bases, with 15 bases between the two germline ends. Germline CDR1 is SGHKS and CDR2 is YYEKEE (reference sequence). This CDR3 region has 15 residues.